This entry is about one TCR beta chain. This record comes from a study of blood T cell repertoires in COVID-19. Only in-frame clones appear in the TCRdb table, and some are missing; sequencing was by immunoSEQ multiplex PCR. The sample holds around 300,000 clones, nearly 90% seen once. From germline, CDR1 is SQVTM and CDR2 ANQGSEA. The CDR3 contains 14 residues. V lost 3 bases and J lost 3; bases outside the gene matches: 5. The sequence was collected from a man in his late teens or twenties with active or convalescent COVID-19. This chain joins TRBV29-1 and TRBJ2-3; 8 nucleotides agree with TRBD1. Sequenced input: peripheral blood. CDR3 in amino acids: CSVEGTGPTDTQYF. The CDR3 region has the DNA TGCAGCGTTGAGGGGACAGGACCTACAGATACGCAGTATTTT.